The clone carrying this T cell receptor (beta chain) was recorded once. Antigen specificity is unknown. The data belong to a study of cytomegalovirus exposure and HLA in healthy donors. The study, taken as a whole, reports: A later analysis linked a missense DCLRE1C variant to TCR beta V- and J-gene trimming. For most TCR beta V segments, an earlier analysis put the productive rate at about 87% or about 30% of the time.

V was shortened by 2 bases and J by 8 bases, with 8 bases between the two germline ends. Looked up from germline, CDR1 is SGHDT and CDR2 is YYEEEE. The CDR3 consists of 12 residues. Both 60 Vbeta primers and 13 Jbeta primers went into the PCR. Some clones are missing from TCRdb's copy, which holds only in-frame ones; the method was immunoSEQ multiplex PCR. The table records 120,000 to 150,000 clones, about four fifths of them present only once. The sequence derives from a female donor in good health and CMV-seronegative. The chain links TRBV5-6 to TRBJ2-1, with unresolved D. The specimen was PBMCs. For the CDR3, the DNA is TGTGCCAGCAGCTTTCTAGGCCATGAGCAGTTCTTC. This sequence encodes CASSFLGHEQFF.